This TCR beta chain was sequenced during a study of T-cell reconstitution after alpha-beta-depleted transplantation in children. Study-wide results and limits: Once a year had passed after transplant, T-cell counts and diversity came mostly from newly produced T cells. Where alpha-beta T cells came from about two months after transplant was reportedly several hundred expanded graft clones. Surviving recipient T cells and intrathymic progenitors accounted for some patients' high TCRbeta diversity at day 60.

This clonotype was detected many times. Its antigen is unknown. Preparation of the TCRbeta library was carried out with unique molecular identifiers. In TCRdb, the PCR reads were re-called with MiXCR into one record per CDR3 protein. The table records 60,000 to 70,000 distinct CDR3 sequences, over 4.5% of them present only once. The germline CDR1 and CDR2 sequences are SGHRS and YFSETQ. The CDR3 sequence is 17 residues long. V trimming: 1 base; J trimming: 0 bases; junction bases outside the gene matches: 4. Sequences were derived from PBMCs, mostly from graft donor cells, sampled 180 days after TCRalphabeta/CD19-depleted stem cell transplant. The chain is built from TRBV5-1 and TRBJ2-6; 7 nucleotides line up with TRBD1. The TCR originated in a boy younger than two who had a stem cell transplant for acute myeloid leukemia, so the T cells may come from the graft donor. CDR3: CASSLRDSFSGANVLTF. The CDR3 DNA is TGCGCCAGCAGCTTGCGGGACAGCTTCTCTGGGGCCAACGTCCTGACTTTC.